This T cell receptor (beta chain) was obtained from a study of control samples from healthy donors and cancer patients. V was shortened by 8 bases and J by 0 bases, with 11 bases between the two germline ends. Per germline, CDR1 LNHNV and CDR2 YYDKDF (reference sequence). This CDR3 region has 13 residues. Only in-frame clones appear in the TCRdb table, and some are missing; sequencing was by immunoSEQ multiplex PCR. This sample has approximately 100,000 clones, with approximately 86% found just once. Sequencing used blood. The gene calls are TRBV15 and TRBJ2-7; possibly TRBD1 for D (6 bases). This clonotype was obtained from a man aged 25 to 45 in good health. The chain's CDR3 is CATRPQGSYEQYF. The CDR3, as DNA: TGTGCCACCCGACCACAGGGCTCCTACGAGCAGTACTTC.